The present T cell receptor (beta chain) was sequenced within a study of cytomegalovirus exposure and HLA in healthy donors. Study-level findings and limits: A later analysis reportedly found that, within productive TCRs, an Asian-associated ancestry cluster had fewer N-insertions than the mean observed across the roughly 700 donors. CMV antigen specificity of a few CMV-associated chains was confirmed in vitro. Later analysis showed most CMV-associated TCR beta chains appearing HLA-restricted.

The PCR employed 60 Vbeta primers together with 13 Jbeta primers. Assay: immunoSEQ multiplex PCR; the TCRdb copy retains only in-frame clones and omits some. The sample lists some 150,000 clones, 80% occurring once. This CDR3 is 16 amino acids long. Germline V CDR1 and CDR2: SGDLS, YYNGEE. J gave up 4 bases and V 3 bases, and 9 bases lay outside the gene matches. This clone occurred once. Its specificity is not known. This chain uses TRBV9 with TRBJ2-1; 8 bases fit TRBD2. This TCR was recovered from a man between 18 and 29 years old in good health and CMV-seropositive. The sequenced sample was PBMCs. CDR3 loop: CASSGPGREVYNEQFF. The DNA for the CDR3 is TGTGCCAGCAGCGGGCCTGGGCGGGAGGTTTACAATGAGCAGTTCTTC.